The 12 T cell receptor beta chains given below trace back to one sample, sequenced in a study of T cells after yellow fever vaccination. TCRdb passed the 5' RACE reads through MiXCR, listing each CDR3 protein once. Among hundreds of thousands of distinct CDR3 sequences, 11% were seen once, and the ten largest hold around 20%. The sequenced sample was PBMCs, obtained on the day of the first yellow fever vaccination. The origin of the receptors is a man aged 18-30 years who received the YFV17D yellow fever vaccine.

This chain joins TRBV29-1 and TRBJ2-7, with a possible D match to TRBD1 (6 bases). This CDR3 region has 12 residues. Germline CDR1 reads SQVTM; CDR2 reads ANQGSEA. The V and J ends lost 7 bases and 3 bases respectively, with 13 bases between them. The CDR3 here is CSGGEGVYEQYF. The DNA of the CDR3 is TGCAGCGGGGGAGAGGGGGTCTACGAGCAGTACTTC.

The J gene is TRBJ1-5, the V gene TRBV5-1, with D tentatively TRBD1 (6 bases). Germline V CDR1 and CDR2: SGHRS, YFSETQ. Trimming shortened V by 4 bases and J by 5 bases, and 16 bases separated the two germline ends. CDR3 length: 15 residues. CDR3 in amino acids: CASSAAGEDDQPQHF. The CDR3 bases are TGCGCCAGCAGCGCCGCAGGGGAGGACGATCAGCCCCAGCATTTT.

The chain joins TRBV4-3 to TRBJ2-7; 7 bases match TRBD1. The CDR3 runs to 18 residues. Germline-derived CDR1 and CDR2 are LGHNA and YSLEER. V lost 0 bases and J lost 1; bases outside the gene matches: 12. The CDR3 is CASSQERRGQETSYEQYV. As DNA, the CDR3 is TGCGCCAGCAGCCAAGAAAGGAGAGGACAGGAAACTTCCTACGAGCAGTACGTC.

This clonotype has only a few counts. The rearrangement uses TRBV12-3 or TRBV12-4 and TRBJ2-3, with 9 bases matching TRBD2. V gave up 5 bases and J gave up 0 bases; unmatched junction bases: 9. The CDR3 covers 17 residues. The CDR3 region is CASSPGAGGGSTDTQYF. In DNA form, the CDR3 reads TGTGCCAGCAGTCCGGGGGCGGGGGGGGGAAGCACAGATACGCAGTATTTT.

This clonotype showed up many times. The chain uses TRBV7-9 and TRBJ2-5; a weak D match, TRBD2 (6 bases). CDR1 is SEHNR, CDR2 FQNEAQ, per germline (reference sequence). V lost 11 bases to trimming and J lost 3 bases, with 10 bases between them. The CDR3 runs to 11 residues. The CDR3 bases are TGTGCCTGCGGGATCGAAGAGACCCAGTACTTC. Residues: CACGIEETQYF. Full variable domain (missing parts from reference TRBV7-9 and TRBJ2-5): DTGVSQNPRHKITKRGQNVTFRCDPISEHNRLYWYRQTLGQGPEFLTYFQNEAQLEKSRLLSDRFSAERPKGSFSTLEIQRTEQGDSAMYLCACGIEETQYFGPGTRLLVL.

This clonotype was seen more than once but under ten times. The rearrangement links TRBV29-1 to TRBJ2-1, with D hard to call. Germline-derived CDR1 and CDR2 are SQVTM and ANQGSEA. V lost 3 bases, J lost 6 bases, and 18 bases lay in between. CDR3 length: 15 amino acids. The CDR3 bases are TGCAGCGTTGATCCCCTGCACAAAGGCGGCAATGAGCAGTTCTTC. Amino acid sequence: CSVDPLHKGGNEQFF.

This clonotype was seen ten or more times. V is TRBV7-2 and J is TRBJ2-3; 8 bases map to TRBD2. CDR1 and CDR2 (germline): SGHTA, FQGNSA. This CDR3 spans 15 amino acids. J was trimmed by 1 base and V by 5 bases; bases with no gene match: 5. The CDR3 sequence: CASSAGTSRTDTQYF. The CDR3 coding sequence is TGTGCCAGCAGCGCCGGGACTAGTCGCACAGATACGCAGTATTTT.

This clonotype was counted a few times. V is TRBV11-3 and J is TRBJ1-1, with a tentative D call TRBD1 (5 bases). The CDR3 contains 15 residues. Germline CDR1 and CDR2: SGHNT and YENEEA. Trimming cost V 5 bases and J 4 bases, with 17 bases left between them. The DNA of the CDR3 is TGTGCCAGCAGCCCTAGGGGTGGGGACGGCACTGAAGCTTTCTTT. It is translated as CASSPRGGDGTEAFF.

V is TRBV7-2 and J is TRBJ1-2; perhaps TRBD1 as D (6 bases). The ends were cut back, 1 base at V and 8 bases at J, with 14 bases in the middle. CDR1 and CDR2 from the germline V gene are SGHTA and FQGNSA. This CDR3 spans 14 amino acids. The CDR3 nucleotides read TGTGCCAGCAGCTTAGAGACAGGACCTGGGGGCTACACCTTC. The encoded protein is CASSLETGPGGYTF.

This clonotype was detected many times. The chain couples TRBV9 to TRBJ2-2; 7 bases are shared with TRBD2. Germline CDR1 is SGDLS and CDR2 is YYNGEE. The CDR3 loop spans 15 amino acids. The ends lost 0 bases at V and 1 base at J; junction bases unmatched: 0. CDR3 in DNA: TGTGCCAGCAGCGTAGGCGGGGGGAACACCGGGGAGCTGTTTTTT. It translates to CASSVGGGNTGELFF.

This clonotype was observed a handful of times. The CDR3 reads CSASPPVGVVFNEQFF. DNA of the CDR3: TGCAGTGCTAGCCCTCCGGTCGGTGTGGTTTTCAATGAGCAGTTCTTC. The chain couples TRBV20-1 to TRBJ2-1; D is uncertain. This CDR3 has 16 residues. V shed 3 bases and J shed 6 bases, with 21 bases lying between them. Germline CDR1 and CDR2: DFQATT and SNEGSKA (reference sequence).

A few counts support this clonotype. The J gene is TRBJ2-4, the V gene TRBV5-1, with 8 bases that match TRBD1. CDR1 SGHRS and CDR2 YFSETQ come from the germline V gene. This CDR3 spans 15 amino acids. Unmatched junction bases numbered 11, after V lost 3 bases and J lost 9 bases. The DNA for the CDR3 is TGCGCCAGCAGCTCCAACATCCAGGGGGCAGGCATTCAGTACTTC. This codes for CASSSNIQGAGIQYF.